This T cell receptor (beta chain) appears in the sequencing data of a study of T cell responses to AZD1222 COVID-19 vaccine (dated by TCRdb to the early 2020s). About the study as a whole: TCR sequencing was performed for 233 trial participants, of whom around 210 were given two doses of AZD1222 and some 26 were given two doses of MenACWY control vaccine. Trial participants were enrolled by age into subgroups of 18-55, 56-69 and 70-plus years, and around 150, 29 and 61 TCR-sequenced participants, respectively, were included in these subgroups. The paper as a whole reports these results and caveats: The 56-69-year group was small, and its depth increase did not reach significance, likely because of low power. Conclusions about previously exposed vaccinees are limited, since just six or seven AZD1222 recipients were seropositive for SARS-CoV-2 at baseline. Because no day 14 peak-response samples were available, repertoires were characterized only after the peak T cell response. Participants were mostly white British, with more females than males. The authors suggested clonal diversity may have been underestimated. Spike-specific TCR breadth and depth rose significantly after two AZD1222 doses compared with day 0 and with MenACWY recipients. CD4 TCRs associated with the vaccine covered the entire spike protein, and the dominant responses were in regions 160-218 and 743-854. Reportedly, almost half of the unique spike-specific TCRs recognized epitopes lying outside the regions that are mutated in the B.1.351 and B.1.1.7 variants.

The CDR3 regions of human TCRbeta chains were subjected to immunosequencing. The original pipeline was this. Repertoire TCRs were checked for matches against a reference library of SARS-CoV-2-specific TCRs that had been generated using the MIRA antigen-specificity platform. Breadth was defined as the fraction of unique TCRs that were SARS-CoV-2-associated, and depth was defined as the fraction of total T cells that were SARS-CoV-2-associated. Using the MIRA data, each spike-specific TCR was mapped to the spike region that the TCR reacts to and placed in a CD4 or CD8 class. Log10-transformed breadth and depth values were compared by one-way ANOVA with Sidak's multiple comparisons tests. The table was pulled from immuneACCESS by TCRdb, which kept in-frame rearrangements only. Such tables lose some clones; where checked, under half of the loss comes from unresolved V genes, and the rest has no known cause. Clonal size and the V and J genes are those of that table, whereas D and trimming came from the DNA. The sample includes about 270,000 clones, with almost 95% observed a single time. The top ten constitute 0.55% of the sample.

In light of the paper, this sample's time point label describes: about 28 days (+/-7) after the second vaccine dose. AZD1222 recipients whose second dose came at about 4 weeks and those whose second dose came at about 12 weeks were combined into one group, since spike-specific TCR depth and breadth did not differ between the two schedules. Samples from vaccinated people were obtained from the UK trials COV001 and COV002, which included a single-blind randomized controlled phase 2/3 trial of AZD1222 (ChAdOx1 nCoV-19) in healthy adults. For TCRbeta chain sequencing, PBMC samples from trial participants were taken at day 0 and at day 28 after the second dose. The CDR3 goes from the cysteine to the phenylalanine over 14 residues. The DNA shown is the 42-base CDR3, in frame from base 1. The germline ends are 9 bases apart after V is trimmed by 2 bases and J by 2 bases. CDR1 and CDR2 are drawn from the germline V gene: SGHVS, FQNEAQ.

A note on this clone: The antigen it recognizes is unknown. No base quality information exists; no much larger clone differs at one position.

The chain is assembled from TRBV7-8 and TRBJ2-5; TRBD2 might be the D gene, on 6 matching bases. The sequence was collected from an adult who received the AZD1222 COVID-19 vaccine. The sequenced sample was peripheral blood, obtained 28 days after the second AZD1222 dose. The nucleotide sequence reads TGTGCCAGCAGCTTACTTGGGGGGCAAGAGACCCAGTACTTC. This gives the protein CASSLLGGQETQYF.